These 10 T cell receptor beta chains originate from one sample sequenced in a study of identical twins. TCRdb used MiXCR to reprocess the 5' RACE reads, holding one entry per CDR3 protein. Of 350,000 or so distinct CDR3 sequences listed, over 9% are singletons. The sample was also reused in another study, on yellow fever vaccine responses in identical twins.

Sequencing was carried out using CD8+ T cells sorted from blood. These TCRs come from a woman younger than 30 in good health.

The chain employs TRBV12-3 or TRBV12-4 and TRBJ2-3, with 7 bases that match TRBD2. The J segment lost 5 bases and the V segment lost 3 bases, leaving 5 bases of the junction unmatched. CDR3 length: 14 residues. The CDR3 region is CASSFWGGGDTQYF. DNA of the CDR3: TGTGCCAGCAGTTTTTGGGGGGGAGGAGATACGCAGTATTTT.

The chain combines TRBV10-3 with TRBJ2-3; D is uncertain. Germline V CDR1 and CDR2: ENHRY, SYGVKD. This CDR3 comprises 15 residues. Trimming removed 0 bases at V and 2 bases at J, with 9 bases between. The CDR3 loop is CAISESGGPTDTQYF. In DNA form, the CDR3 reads TGTGCCATCAGTGAGTCAGGCGGACCCACAGATACGCAGTATTTT.

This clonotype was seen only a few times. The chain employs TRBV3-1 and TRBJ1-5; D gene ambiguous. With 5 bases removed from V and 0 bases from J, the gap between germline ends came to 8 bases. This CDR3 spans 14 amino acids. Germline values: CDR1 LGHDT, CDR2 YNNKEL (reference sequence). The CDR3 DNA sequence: TGTGCCAGCAGCGTCCGGTTTAGCAATCAGCCCCAGCATTTT. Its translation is CASSVRFSNQPQHF.

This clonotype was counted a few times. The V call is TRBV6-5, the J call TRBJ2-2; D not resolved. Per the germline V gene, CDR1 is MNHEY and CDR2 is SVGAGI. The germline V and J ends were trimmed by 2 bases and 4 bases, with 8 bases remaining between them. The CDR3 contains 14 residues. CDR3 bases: TGTGCCAGCAGTTACGGGGATCCCACCGGGGAGCTGTTTTTT. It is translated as CASSYGDPTGELFF.

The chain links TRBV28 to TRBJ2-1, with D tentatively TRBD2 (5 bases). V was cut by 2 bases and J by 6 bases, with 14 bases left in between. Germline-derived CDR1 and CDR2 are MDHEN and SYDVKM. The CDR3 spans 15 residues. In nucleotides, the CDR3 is TGTGCCAGCAGTTTAGGGGTGGGCGGACTCAATGAGCAGTTCTTC. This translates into CASSLGVGGLNEQFF.

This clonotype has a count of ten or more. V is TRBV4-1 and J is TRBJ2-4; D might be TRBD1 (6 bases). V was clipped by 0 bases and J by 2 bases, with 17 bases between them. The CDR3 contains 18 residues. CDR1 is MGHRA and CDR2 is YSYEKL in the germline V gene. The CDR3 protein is CASSQDPGQGRTKNIQYF. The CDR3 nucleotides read TGCGCCAGCAGCCAAGATCCTGGGCAGGGGCGGACCAAAAACATTCAGTACTTC.

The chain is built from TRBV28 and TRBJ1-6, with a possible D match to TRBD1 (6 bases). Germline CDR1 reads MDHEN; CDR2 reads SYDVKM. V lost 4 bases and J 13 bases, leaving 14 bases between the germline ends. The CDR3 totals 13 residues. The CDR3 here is CASSSQNQGPLHF. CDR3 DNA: TGTGCCAGCAGTTCCCAGAATCAGGGGCCCCTCCACTTT.

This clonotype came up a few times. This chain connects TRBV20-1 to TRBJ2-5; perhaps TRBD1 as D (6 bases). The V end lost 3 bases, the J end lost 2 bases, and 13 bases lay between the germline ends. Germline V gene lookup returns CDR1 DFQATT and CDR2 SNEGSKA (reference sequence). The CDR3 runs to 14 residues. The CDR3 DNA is TGCAGTGCTAGGCTTCTGGGGGCGCAAGAGACCCAGTACTTC. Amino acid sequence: CSARLLGAQETQYF.

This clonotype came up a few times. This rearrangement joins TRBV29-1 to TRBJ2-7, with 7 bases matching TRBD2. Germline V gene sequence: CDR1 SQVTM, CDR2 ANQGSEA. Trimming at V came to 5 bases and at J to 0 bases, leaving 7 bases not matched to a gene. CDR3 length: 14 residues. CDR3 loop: CSVFGTTPSYEQYF. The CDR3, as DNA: TGCAGCGTTTTCGGGACTACCCCCTCCTACGAGCAGTACTTC.

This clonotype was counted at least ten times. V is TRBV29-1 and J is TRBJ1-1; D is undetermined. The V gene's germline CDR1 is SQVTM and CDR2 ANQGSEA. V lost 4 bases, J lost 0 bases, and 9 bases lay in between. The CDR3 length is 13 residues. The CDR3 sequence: CSVVADLNTEAFF. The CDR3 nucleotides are TGCAGCGTTGTGGCGGATCTGAACACTGAAGCTTTCTTT.